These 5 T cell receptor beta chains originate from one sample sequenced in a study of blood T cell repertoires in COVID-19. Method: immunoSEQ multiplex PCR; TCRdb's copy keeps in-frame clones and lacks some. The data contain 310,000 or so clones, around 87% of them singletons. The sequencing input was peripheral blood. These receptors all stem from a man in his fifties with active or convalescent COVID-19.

The CDR3 DNA follows: TGTGCCAGCAGTTCAGTGACAGGCGCCTATAGCAATCAGCCCCAGCATTTT. Its translation is CASSSVTGAYSNQPQHF. This chain joins TRBV28 and TRBJ1-5; D is perhaps TRBD1 (6 bases). Germline CDR1 MDHEN, CDR2 SYDVKM. This CDR3 is 17 amino acids long. V was pared by 4 bases and J by 0 bases, with 16 bases between.

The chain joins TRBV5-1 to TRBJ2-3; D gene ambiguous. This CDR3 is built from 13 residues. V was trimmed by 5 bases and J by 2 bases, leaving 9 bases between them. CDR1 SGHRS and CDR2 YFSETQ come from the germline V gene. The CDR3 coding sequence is TGCGCCAGCAGTACTCCCTACACAGATACGCAGTATTTT. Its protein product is CASSTPYTDTQYF.

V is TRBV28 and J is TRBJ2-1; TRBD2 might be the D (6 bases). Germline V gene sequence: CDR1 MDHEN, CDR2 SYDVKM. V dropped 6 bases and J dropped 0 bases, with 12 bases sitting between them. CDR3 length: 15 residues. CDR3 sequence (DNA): TGTGCCAGCAGAGGGCGGGGTAGCTCCTACAATGAGCAGTTCTTC. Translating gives CASRGRGSSYNEQFF. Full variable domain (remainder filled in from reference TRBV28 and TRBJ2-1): DVKVTQSSRYLVKRTGEKVFLECVQDMDHENMFWYRQDPGLGLRLIYFSYDVKMKEKGDIPEGYSVSREKKERFSLILESASTNQTSMYLCASRGRGSSYNEQFFGPGTRLTVL.

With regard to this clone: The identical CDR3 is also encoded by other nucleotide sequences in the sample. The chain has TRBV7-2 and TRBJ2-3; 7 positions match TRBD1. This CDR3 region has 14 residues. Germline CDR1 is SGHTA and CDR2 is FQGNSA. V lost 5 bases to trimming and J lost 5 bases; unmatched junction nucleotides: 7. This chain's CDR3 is CASSLQGRRDTQYF. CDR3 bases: TGTGCCAGCAGCCTACAGGGGCGCCGAGATACGCAGTATTTT.

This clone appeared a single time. CDR3: CASSYPSGSESGGEQYF. The CDR3 coding sequence is TGTGCCAGCAGTTACCCTAGCGGGAGCGAATCGGGGGGCGAGCAGTACTTC. J is TRBJ2-7 and V is TRBV6-2 or TRBV6-3; the match to TRBD2 covers 10 bases. The CDR3 has 17 amino acids. After removal of 2 bases from V and 6 bases from J, the junction contained 13 bases not matched to a gene. Germline V CDR1 and CDR2: MNHEY, SVGEGT.